The present T cell receptor beta chain was sequenced within a study of cytomegalovirus exposure and HLA in healthy donors. Study in general: A prior analysis found fewer than 120 million unique TCR beta sequences from 150 million to 200 million T cells. Overall study findings and caveats: Most TCR sequences were uncommon, yet certain public TCRs appeared in many donors.

60 Vbeta and 13 Jbeta primers were used in PCR. In the authors' workflow: In a later analysis, of 80 million to 90 million unique beta chains, around 11 million appeared in at least two donors. Method: immunoSEQ multiplex PCR; TCRdb's copy keeps in-frame clones and lacks some. V, J and clone size are taken as reported in that table, and D and trimming were inferred from the DNA itself. The sample lists about 180,000 clones, approximately 73% occurring once. Healthy people donating bone marrow made up the donors. Concerning this clone: Its antigen is not identified.

The sequencing sample was made of PBMCs. The receptor was derived from a woman younger than 45 in good health and CMV-seropositive.

CDR3 nucleotide sequence: TGTGCCAGCAGCTTCCCGGGACTAGCTGCAGAGACCCAGTACTTC. Amino acid sequence: CASSFPGLAAETQYF. The V gene is TRBV5-4, the J gene TRBJ2-5; 9 positions agree with TRBD2. The germline gives CDR1 SGHNT, CDR2 YYREEE (reference sequence). This CDR3 is 15 amino acids long. The J segment lost 4 bases and the V segment lost 2 bases, leaving 6 bases of the junction unmatched.